This T cell receptor beta chain was obtained from a study of graft-versus-host responses after intestinal transplantation. For the study at large: Recipients uniformly received anti-thymocyte globulin induction, followed by tacrolimus and steroids for roughly three years. Study results and limitations: Association was observed between peak circulating GvH clone levels and early post-transplant HvG declines. GvH clones surfaced in recipient marrow, some emerging earlier in ileum or blood.

Sequencing was performed with immunoSEQ multiplex PCR; in TCRdb, only in-frame clones are kept and a portion is missing. The table lists approximately 89,000 clones, approximately 90% of them singletons. In regard to this clone: Its antigen is still unknown.

Germline assignment: CDR1 SQVTM and CDR2 ANQGSEA. V was clipped by 6 bases and J by 7 bases; unmatched bases: 6. The CDR3 extends over 13 amino acids. This chain uses TRBV29-1 with TRBJ1-2, with TRBD1 matching 12 bases. The sequencing here drew on unstimulated CD4+ T cells sorted from spleen or lymph node cells, taken before intestinal transplant. The receptor was derived from a human donor who received an intestinal transplant. CDR3 sequence (DNA): TGCAGCGTCCGGGGACAGGGGGCGCGTGGCTACACCTTC. The encoded protein is CSVRGQGARGYTF.